This section outlines one T cell receptor beta chain sequence together with its context. Its cognate antigen is unknown. The data were taken from a study of molecular identifiers for immune sequencing clone quantification. Whole-study findings and limits: Identical TCR molecules that share a barcode could lead to an underestimation of highly expanded clone sizes.

The germline gives CDR1 LGHNA, CDR2 YSLEER. This CDR3 region has 16 residues. V lost 0 bases to trimming and J lost 8 bases; unmatched junction nucleotides: 6. It was with previously described methods and listed TCR primers that bulk TCR libraries were made. TCRdb passed the PCR reads through MiXCR, listing each CDR3 protein once. The repertoire holds nearly 650,000 distinct CDR3 sequences, with roughly 25% as singletons. The source of this sequence is a human donor in good health. Some libraries in this study had Jurkat cell RNA spiked in. The specimen sequenced was naive CD8+ T cells from blood, with Jurkat cell RNA spiked in. Subset of the sample: FACS-sorted CD8+CD4-CCR7+CD45RA+ naive T cells. This sequence joins TRBV4-3 and TRBJ1-6; 8 bases are a match to TRBD1. Here the CDR3 DNA reads TGCGCCAGCAGCCAAGATTCCGGACAGGGAGATTCACCCCTCCACTTT. Translated, it gives CASSQDSGQGDSPLHF.